Below, 6 T cell receptor beta chains from the same sample are listed, as sequenced in a study of cytomegalovirus exposure and HLA in healthy donors. The PCR made use of 60 Vbeta and 13 Jbeta primers. Assay: immunoSEQ multiplex PCR; the TCRdb copy retains only in-frame clones and omits some. The table counts around 100,000 clones; about 3% lies in the top ten. Specimen: PBMCs. The receptors derive from a man in his forties in good health and CMV-seronegative.

The chain is built from TRBV30 and TRBJ2-3, with D tentatively TRBD1 (5 bases). CDR1 is GTSNPN, CDR2 SVGIG, per germline (reference sequence). The CDR3 sequence is 12 residues long. The germline V and J ends were trimmed by 1 base and 5 bases, with 7 bases remaining between them. CDR3 coding DNA: TGTGCCTGGAGTGGGGGCCTAGATACGCAGTATTTT. It yields the protein CAWSGGLDTQYF. Looking up the rest from reference TRBV30 and TRBJ2-3 gives the full variable domain: SQTIHQWPATLVQPVGSPLSLECTVEGTSNPNLYWYRQAAGRGLQLLFYSVGIGQISSEVPQNLSASRPQDRQFILSSKKLLLSDSGFYLCAWSGGLDTQYFGPGTRLTVL.

V and J are TRBV30 and TRBJ2-7; 7 nucleotides agree with TRBD1. V dropped 4 bases and J dropped 3; count of bases not matched to a gene: 9. This CDR3 spans 14 amino acids. The germline V gene encodes CDR1 GTSNPN and CDR2 SVGIG (reference sequence). Written as DNA, the CDR3 is TGTGCCTGGACTCCCCCGGGACAGAGCTACGAGCAGTACTTC. Translating it yields CAWTPPGQSYEQYF.

The rearrangement uses TRBV2 and TRBJ2-7; D is perhaps TRBD1 (6 bases). This CDR3 is 11 amino acids long. Per the germline V gene, CDR1 is SNHLY and CDR2 is FYNNEI. Trimming took 11 bases from V and 7 from J, leaving 15 bases between them. The CDR3 sequence is CAEGDTQEQYF. CDR3 nucleotides: TGTGCCGAAGGGGACACACAGGAGCAGTACTTC. The entire variable domain, with the rest obtained from reference TRBV2 and TRBJ2-7, is as follows: EPEVTQTPSHQVTQMGQEVILRCVPISNHLYFYWYRQILGQKVEFLVSFYNNEISEKSEIFDDQFSVERPDGSNFTLKIRSTKLEDSAMYFCAEGDTQEQYFGPGTRLTVT.

V usage is TRBV14 and J usage is TRBJ1-2; no reliable D call. The germline V and J ends were trimmed by 1 base and 8 bases, with 8 bases remaining between them. The CDR3 sequence is 12 residues long. Germline V lookup: CDR1 SGHDN, CDR2 FVKESK. The DNA of the CDR3 is TGTGCCAGCAGCCAAGGATGGCACGGCTACACCTTC. Translated: CASSQGWHGYTF. Full variable domain (remainder filled in from reference TRBV14 and TRBJ1-2): EAGVTQFPSHSVIEKGQTVTLRCDPISGHDNLYWYRRVMGKEIKFLLHFVKESKQDESGMPNNRFLAERTGGTYSTLKVQPAELEDSGVYFCASSQGWHGYTFGSGTRLTVV.

This chain uses TRBV7-9 with TRBJ1-4; 7 nucleotides line up with TRBD1. CDR3 length: 15 residues. CDR1 and CDR2 from the germline V gene are SEHNR and FQNEAQ (reference sequence). J was trimmed by 3 bases and V by 1 base; bases with no gene match: 2. The CDR3 DNA is TGTGCCAGCAGCTTAGGCAGGGGGGCTAATGAAAAACTGTTTTTT. Its translation is CASSLGRGANEKLFF.

This chain joins TRBV7-2 and TRBJ1-1, with D possibly being TRBD1 (6 bases). The CDR3 extends over 16 amino acids. The germline V gene has CDR1 SGHTA and CDR2 FQGNSA. Trimming removed 4 bases at V and 4 bases at J, with 19 bases between. CDR3 sequence (DNA): TGTGCCAGCAGCTCGACCTCAGGGGTCTCTTTCACTGAAGCTTTCTTT. Translation: CASSSTSGVSFTEAFF. Filled out from reference TRBV7-2 and TRBJ1-1, the complete variable domain reads GAGVSQSPSNKVTEKGKDVELRCDPISGHTALYWYRQSLGQGLEFLIYFQGNSAPDKSGLPSDRFSAERTGGSVSTLTIQRTQQEDSAVYLCASSSTSGVSFTEAFFGQGTRLTVV.